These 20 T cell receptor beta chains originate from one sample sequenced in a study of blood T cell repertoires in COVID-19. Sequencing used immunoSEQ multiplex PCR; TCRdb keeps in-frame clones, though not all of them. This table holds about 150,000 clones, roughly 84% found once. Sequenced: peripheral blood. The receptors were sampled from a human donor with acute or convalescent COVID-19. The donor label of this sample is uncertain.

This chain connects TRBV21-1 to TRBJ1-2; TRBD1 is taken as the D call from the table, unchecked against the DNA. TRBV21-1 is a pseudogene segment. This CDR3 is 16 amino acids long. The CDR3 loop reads CASSYRTGRVGHGYTF. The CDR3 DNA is TGTGCCAGCAGCTACAGGACAGGGCGCGTAGGGCATGGCTACACCTTC.

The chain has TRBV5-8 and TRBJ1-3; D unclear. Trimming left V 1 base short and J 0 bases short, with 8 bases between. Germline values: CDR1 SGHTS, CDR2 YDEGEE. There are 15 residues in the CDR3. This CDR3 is CASSLPPFSGNTIYF. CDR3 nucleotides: TGTGCCAGCAGCTTGCCCCCCTTCTCTGGAAACACCATATATTTT.

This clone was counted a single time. CDR3 in DNA: TGTGCCAGCAGCCCCCGGGACAGGGGGTCGGACACTGAAGCTTTCTTT. Its protein is CASSPRDRGSDTEAFF. The rearrangement joins TRBV11-1 to TRBJ1-1; TRBD1 matches 11 bases. Germline V gene lookup returns CDR1 SGHAT and CDR2 FQDESV (reference sequence). The length of the CDR3 is 16 residues. Trimming removed 5 bases from V and 3 bases from J; junction bases left unmatched: 8.

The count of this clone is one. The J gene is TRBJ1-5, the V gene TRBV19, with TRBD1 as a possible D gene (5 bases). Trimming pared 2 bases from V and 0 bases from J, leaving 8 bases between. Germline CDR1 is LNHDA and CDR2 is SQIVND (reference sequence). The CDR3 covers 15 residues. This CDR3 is CASSIRGSSNQPQHF. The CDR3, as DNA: TGTGCCAGTAGTATAAGGGGCAGTAGCAATCAGCCCCAGCATTTT. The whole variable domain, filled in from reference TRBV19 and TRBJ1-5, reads DGGITQSPKYLFRKEGQNVTLSCEQNLNHDAMYWYRQDPGQGLRLIYYSQIVNDFQKGDIAEGYSVSREKKESFPLTVTSAQKNPTAFYLCASSIRGSSNQPQHFGDGTRLSIL.

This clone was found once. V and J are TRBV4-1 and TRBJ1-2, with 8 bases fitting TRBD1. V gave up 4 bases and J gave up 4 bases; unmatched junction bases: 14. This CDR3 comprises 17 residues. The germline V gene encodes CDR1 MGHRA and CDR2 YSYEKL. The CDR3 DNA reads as TGCGCCAGCAGCCCCGAGGTCGACAGGGGATTTTTCTATGGCTACACCTTC. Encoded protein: CASSPEVDRGFFYGYTF.

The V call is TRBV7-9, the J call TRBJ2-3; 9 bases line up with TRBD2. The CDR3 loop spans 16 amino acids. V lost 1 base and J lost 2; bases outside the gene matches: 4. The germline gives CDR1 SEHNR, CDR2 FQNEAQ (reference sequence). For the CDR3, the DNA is TGTGCCAGCAGCTTAGGCGTAGCGGGAGTCACAGATACGCAGTATTTT. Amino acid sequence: CASSLGVAGVTDTQYF.

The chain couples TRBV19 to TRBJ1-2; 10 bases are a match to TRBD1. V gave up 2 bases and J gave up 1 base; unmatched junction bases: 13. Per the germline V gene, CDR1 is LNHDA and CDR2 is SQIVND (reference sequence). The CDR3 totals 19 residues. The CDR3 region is CASSIRGSFRTGGNYGYTF. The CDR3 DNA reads TGTGCCAGTAGTATAAGAGGTAGTTTCAGGACAGGGGGTAACTATGGCTACACCTTC.

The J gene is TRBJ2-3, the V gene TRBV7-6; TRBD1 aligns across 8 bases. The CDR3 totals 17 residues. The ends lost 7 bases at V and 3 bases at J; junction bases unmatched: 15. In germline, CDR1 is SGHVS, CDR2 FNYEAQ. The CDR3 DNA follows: TGTGCCAGCACGGAGAGGCGGACGGGGACAGGAACAGATACGCAGTATTTT. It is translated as CASTERRTGTGTDTQYF.

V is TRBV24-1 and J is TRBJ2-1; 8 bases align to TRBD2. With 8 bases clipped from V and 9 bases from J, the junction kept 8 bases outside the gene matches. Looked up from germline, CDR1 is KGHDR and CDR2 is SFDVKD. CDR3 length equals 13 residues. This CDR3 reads CATKEGSGIEQFF. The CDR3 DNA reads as TGTGCCACCAAGGAGGGTAGCGGGATTGAGCAGTTCTTC.

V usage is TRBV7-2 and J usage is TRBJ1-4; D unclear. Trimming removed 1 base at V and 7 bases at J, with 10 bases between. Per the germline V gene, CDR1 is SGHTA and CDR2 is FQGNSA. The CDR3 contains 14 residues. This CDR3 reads CASSLGQVGEKLFF. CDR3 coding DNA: TGTGCCAGCAGCTTAGGGCAGGTTGGTGAAAAACTGTTTTTT.

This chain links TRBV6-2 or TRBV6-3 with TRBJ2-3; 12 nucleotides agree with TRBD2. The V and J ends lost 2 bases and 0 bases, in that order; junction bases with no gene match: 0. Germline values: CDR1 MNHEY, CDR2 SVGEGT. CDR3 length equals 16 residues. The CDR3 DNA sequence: TGTGCCAGCAGTTACGGGACTAGCGGGAGCACAGATACGCAGTATTTT. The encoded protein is CASSYGTSGSTDTQYF.

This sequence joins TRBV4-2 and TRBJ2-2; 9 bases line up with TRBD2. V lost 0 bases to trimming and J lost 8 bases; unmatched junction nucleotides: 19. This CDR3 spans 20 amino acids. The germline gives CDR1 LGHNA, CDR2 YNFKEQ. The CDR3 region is CASSQDGSVGLAPVGGELFF. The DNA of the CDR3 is TGTGCCAGCAGCCAAGATGGTTCTGTAGGACTAGCGCCGGTGGGGGGGGAGCTGTTTTTT.

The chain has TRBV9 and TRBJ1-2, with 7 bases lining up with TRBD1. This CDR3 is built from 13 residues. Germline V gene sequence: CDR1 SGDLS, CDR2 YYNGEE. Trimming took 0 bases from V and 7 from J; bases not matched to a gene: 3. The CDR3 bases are TGTGCCAGCAGCGTAGGACAGGGTAGTGGCTACACCTTC. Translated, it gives CASSVGQGSGYTF.

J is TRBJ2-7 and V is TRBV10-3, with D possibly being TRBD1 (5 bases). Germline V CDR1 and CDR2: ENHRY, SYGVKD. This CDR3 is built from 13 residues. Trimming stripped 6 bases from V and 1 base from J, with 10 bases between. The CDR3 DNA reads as TGTGCCATCAGACAACAGGTATCCTACGAGCAGTACGTC. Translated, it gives CAIRQQVSYEQYV.

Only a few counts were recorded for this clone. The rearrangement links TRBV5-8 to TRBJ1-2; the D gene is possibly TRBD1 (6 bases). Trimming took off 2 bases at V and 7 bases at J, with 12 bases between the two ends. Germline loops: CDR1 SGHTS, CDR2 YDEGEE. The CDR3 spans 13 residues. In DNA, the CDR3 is TGTGCCAGCAGCTTCTACACAGGGTCTGGCTACACCTTC. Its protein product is CASSFYTGSGYTF.

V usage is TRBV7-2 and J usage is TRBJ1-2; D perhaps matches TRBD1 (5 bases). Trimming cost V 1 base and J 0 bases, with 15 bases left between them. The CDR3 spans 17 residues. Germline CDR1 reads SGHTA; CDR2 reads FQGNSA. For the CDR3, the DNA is TGTGCCAGCAGCTTAGTTGGAGGGGTAAGAGCTAACTATGGCTACACCTTC. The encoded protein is CASSLVGGVRANYGYTF.

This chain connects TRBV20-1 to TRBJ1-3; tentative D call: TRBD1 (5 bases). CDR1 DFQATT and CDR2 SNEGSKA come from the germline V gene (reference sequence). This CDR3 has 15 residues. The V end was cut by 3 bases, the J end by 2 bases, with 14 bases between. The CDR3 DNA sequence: TGCAGTGCTAGTGTACCGCAGGGCACTGGAAACACCATATATTTT. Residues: CSASVPQGTGNTIYF.

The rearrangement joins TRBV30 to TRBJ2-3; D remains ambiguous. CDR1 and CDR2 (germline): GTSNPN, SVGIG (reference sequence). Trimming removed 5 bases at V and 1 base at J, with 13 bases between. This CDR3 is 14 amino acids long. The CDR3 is CAWVRGRGTDTQYF. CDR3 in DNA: TGTGCCTGGGTCAGAGGCCGGGGCACAGATACGCAGTATTTT.

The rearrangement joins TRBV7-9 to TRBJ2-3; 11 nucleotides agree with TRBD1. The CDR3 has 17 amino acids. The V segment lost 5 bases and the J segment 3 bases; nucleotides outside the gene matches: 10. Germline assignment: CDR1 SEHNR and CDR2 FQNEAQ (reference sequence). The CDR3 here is CASSPLPGQGVTDTQYF. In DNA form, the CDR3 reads TGTGCCAGCAGCCCCCTTCCGGGACAGGGGGTTACAGATACGCAGTATTTT.

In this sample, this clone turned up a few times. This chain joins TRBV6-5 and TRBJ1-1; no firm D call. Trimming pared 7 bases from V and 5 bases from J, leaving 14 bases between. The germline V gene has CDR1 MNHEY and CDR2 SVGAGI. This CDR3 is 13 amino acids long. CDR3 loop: CASTRRGNTEAFF. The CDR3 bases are TGTGCCAGCACCCGACGGGGAAATACTGAAGCTTTCTTT.